These T cell receptor beta chains were read from a single sample in a study of OX40 agonist ivuxolimab in advanced cancers. The assay was immunoSEQ multiplex PCR, and TCRdb's table has in-frame clones only and misses some. The data contain 26,000 or so clones, around 86% of them seen just once; the ten biggest clones take up roughly 25%. Sequencing used CD4+ or CD8+ T cells sorted from blood, obtained in a trial of the OX40 agonist ivuxolimab. Every receptor here comes from an adult with an advanced solid tumor such as melanoma, head and neck, liver or kidney cancer. Both conserved end residues are part of each CDR3. D genes are given only for firm matches. Size is stated for part of the rows, as once, few or many counts, or as a class when the clone is expanded.

>NA|NA|TRBJ2-5|TRBV15
TGTGCCACCAGCGGACCTTACCAAGAGACCCAGTACTTC
CATSGPYQETQYF
>NA|TRBD2|TRBJ2-1|TRBV11-3
TGTGCCAGCAGCTACTGGACTAGCGGGTCCTACAATGAGCAGTTCTTC
CASSYWTSGSYNEQFF
>NA|TRBD1|TRBJ2-1|TRBV9
TGTGCCAGCAGCGTACAGGGGGCCCGCTCTGATGAGCAGTTCTTC
CASSVQGARSDEQFF
>NA|NA|TRBJ2-2|TRBV15
TGTGCCACCAGCCGGGACCATGGCGGGGAGCTGTTTTTT
CATSRDHGGELFF
>NA|TRBD2|TRBJ2-7|TRBV2
TGTGCCAGCAGTTGGGACTATGCCTACGAGCAGTACTTC
CASSWDYAYEQYF
>few|NA|TRBJ1-5|TRBV7-9
TGTGCCAGCAGCTTAGCGCAAGGGGAGCCCCAGCATTTT
CASSLAQGEPQHF
>once|NA|TRBJ1-4|TRBV7-2
TGTGCCAGCAGCTTATGGAGCCCTGAAAAACTGTTTTTT
CASSLWSPEKLFF
>NA|NA|TRBJ1-4|TRBV19
TGTGCCAGTAGTATAGGGGCAGGGGCCTCTAATGAAAAACTGTTTTTT
CASSIGAGASNEKLFF
>NA|TRBD2|TRBJ2-1|TRBV6-6
TGTGCCAGCAGTTATAAGGCGGGAGGTCCCTACAATGAGCAGTTCTTC
CASSYKAGGPYNEQFF
>once|NA|TRBJ1-2|TRBV6-5
TGTGCCAGCAGTTACTCCAGGGCGAGCTATGGCTACACCTTC
CASSYSRASYGYTF
>NA|NA|TRBJ1-5|TRBV19
TGTGCCAGTAGCCCAACAGGCTATAGCAATCAGCCCCAGCATTTT
CASSPTGYSNQPQHF
>once|NA|TRBJ2-5|TRBV27
TGTGCCAGCAGTTTATCAGGGACACTACAAGAGACCCAGTACTTC
CASSLSGTLQETQYF
>once|NA|TRBJ2-7|TRBV7-9
TGTGCCAGCAGCTTAGTGGGCAGCTCCTACGAGCAGTACTTC
CASSLVGSSYEQYF
>once|NA|TRBJ1-1|TRBV7-8
TGTGCCAGCAGCTGGCTGACGGTTGGGACTGAAGCTTTCTTT
CASSWLTVGTEAFF
>NA|TRBD2|TRBJ2-1|TRBV28
TGTGCCAGCAGCGATAGCGGGAGCTCCTACAATGAGCAGTTCTTC
CASSDSGSSYNEQFF
>NA|NA|TRBJ2-7|TRBV28
TGTGCCAGCAGTTTAGGGTACGAGCAGTACTTC
CASSLGYEQYF
>once|TRBD2|TRBJ2-7|TRBV9
TGTGCCAGCAGCCAGGGACTAGCGGGTAGCTACGAGCAGTACTTC
CASSQGLAGSYEQYF
>NA|NA|TRBJ2-7|TRBV4-1
TGCGCCAGCAGCCAAGATCTAGGGTCCTCCTACGAGCAGTACTTC
CASSQDLGSSYEQYF
>NA|NA|TRBJ2-3|TRBV7-9
TGTGCCAGCAGCTCCCCTTGGACACCAGATACGCAGTATTTT
CASSSPWTPDTQYF
>NA|NA|TRBJ1-1|TRBV5-6
TGTGCCAGCAGTCTCGGGGAGATCACTGAAGCTTTCTTT
CASSLGEITEAFF
>once|TRBD1|TRBJ2-3|TRBV28
TGTGCCAGCAGTCCGGGACAGGGGATTTTGAACGCGCAGTATTTT
CASSPGQGILNAQYF
>NA|TRBD2|TRBJ2-3|TRBV5-1
TGCGCCAGCAGCTCCACCGGGACTAGCGCCACAGATACGCAGTATTTT
CASSSTGTSATDTQYF
>NA|TRBD2|TRBJ2-5|TRBV14
TGTGCCAGCAGCCAAGCAGGCCCAACTAGCGGGAGTAACTTC
CASSQAGPTSGSNF
>NA|TRBD1|TRBJ2-1|TRBV27
TGTGCCACCGACCCAACCCAGGGGGCGCCTTACAATGAGCAGTTCTTC
CATDPTQGAPYNEQFF
>NA|NA|TRBJ2-3|TRBV28
TGTGCCAGCAGTCCGACAGCGAGCGACACAGATACGCAGTATTTT
CASSPTASDTDTQYF
>few|NA|TRBJ2-5|TRBV5-1
TGCGCCAGCAGCTTCTACAGCGCTTTAGAGACCCAGTACTTC
CASSFYSALETQYF
>NA|NA|TRBJ1-3|TRBV13
TGTGCCAGCAGCCCTGGGAGGCACTCTGGAAACACCATATATTTT
CASSPGRHSGNTIYF
>NA|NA|TRBJ1-1|TRBV5-5
TGTGCCAGCAGCTTGGTGTTAGATTTAATGAACACTGAAGCTTTCTTT
CASSLVLDLMNTEAFF
>medium-sized|NA|TRBJ1-1|TRBV28
TGTGCCAGCAGTTTCCACGTGAACACTGAAGCTTTCTTT
CASSFHVNTEAFF
>NA|NA|TRBJ2-1|TRBV9
TGTGCCAGCAGCGTAGGGGGACTCTACAATGAGCAGTTCTTC
CASSVGGLYNEQFF
>NA|NA|TRBJ2-7|TRBV28
TGTGCCAGCAGTTTCGGTGGGGAGCAGTACTTC
CASSFGGEQYF
>NA|NA|TRBJ1-2|TRBV2
TGTGCAAGCGGGAGGGCGGGAGCTAAAATTAACTATGGCTACACCTTC
CASGRAGAKINYGYTF
>NA|TRBD2|TRBJ2-7|TRBV30
TGTGCCTGGAGTGGGACTAGCGGTCCCTACGAGCAGTACTTC
CAWSGTSGPYEQYF
>NA|NA|TRBJ1-1|TRBV13
TGTGCCAGCGGTGGGATTCGCACTGAAGCTTTCTTT
CASGGIRTEAFF
>NA|NA|TRBJ1-5|TRBV28
TGTGCCAGCAAACCGGGTACTTTCAATCAGCCCCAGCATTTT
CASKPGTFNQPQHF
>few|NA|TRBJ2-7|TRBV7-3
TGTGCCAGCAGCCCCGACTTGTACGAGCAGTACTTC
CASSPDLYEQYF
>NA|NA|TRBJ2-7|TRBV7-9
TGTGCCAGCAGCTTAGAGGGCATGCTCTACGAGCAGTACTTC
CASSLEGMLYEQYF
>NA|NA|TRBJ2-3|TRBV10-3
TGTGCCATCAGCGGACTATGGAGGGAGAGCACAGATACGCAGTATTTT
CAISGLWRESTDTQYF
>NA|TRBD2|TRBJ2-5|TRBV5-6
TGTGCCAGCAGTCCTAGCGGGGGGGAGACCCAGTACTTC
CASSPSGGETQYF
>once|NA|TRBJ1-1|TRBV27
TGTGCCAGCAGTCCCCATCGGGGCGATCCTACTGGGGCTTTCTTT
CASSPHRGDPTGAFF
>NA|NA|TRBJ2-7|TRBV6-5
TGTGCCAGCAGGGGGGGGGCCCTATTCTACGAGCAGTACTTC
CASRGGALFYEQYF
>NA|NA|TRBJ1-5|TRBV13
TGTGCCAGCAGCTCCCGGCTTGGCAATCAGCCCCAGCATTTT
CASSSRLGNQPQHF
>once|TRBD2|TRBJ2-2|TRBV5-4
TGTGCCAGCACAAGCGGGGATCCCCCGGCGGAGCTGTTTTTT
CASTSGDPPAELFF
>NA|NA|TRBJ1-4|TRBV4-1
TGCGCCAGCAGCCAAGAGGGACAATCTAATGAAAAACTGTTTTTT
CASSQEGQSNEKLFF
>once|TRBD1|TRBJ1-1|TRBV6-1
TGTGCCAGCAGTGAATATTCAGGGGGGTCGACTGAAGCTTTCTTT
CASSEYSGGSTEAFF
>few|NA|TRBJ2-3|TRBV2
TGTGCCAGCGTGGGGCGCCTCAGCACAGATACGCAGTATTTT
CASVGRLSTDTQYF
>NA|NA|TRBJ1-5|TRBV9
TGTGCCAGCAGTCGGGCTAGCAATCAGCCCCAGCATTTT
CASSRASNQPQHF
>NA|NA|TRBJ1-4|TRBV4-1
TGCGCCAGCAGCCAAGATAGCAGGGGTCAGGAAAAACTGTTTTTT
CASSQDSRGQEKLFF